These 3 T cell receptor beta chains were sequenced from one sample in a study of T cells in Graves' hyperthyroidism and ophthalmopathy (dated by TCRdb to between 2017 and 2020). Preparation of the library involved multiplex PCR. Sequencing instrument: Illumina HiSeq 2000. Amplification of TCR beta CDR3 regions was carried out from RNA transcripts. For the first round of RT-PCR on the TCR CDR3, the HTBI primer set was used together with the Qiagen OneStep RT-PCR kit. TCRdb reworked the public reads: Q25 trimming with fastp, MiXCR clone assembly, productive beta chains retained. Rows matching on CDR3 protein sequence are summarized as one entry with the most common DNA and genes. The sample profile shows 550,000 to 700,000 distinct CDR3 sequences; about 15% of them were found once. The ten most abundant clones make up around 4.1% of the sample. The sample taken for sequencing was blood. These receptor sequences come from a woman between 40 and 55 years old with Graves' ophthalmopathy.

This clonotype was observed at least ten times. The chain combines TRBV29-1 with TRBJ2-5, with D perhaps matching TRBD2 (6 bases). V was trimmed by 4 bases and J by 5 bases, leaving 17 bases between them. CDR3 length equals 14 residues. Germline loops: CDR1 SQVTM, CDR2 ANQGSEA. CDR3 sequence reads: CSVVGSGGGETQYF. CDR3 DNA: TGCAGCGTTGTGGGTAGCGGAGGAGGGGAGACCCAGTACTTC.

This clonotype was recorded at least ten times. The chain has TRBV29-1 and TRBJ2-1, with D perhaps TRBD1 (6 bases). Germline V CDR1 and CDR2: SQVTM, ANQGSEA. Trimming pared 3 bases from V and 6 bases from J, leaving 9 bases between. CDR3 size: 12 residues. DNA of the CDR3: TGCAGCGTTGACCGGGACACCAATGAGCAGTTCTTC. Protein product: CSVDRDTNEQFF.

This clonotype came up many times. The rearrangement joins TRBV20-1 to TRBJ2-5; D gene ambiguous. The CDR3 consists of 14 residues. In germline, CDR1 is DFQATT, CDR2 SNEGSKA (reference sequence). V was trimmed by 5 bases and J by 2 bases, leaving 15 bases between them. For the CDR3, the DNA is TGCAGTGCTCCAAGAATAGTAGGGCAAGAGACCCAGTACTTC. Translated: CSAPRIVGQETQYF.